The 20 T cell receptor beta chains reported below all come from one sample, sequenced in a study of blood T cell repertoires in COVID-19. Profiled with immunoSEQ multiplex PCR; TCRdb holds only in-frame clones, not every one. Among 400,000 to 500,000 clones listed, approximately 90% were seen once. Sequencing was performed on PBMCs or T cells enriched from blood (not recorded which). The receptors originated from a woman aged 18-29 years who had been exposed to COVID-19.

The CDR3 DNA reads TGTGCCAGCAGCTTGGGACAGGGGACGAACTCCTACGAGCAGTACTTC. Residues: CASSLGQGTNSYEQYF. This chain links TRBV5-8 with TRBJ2-7; TRBD1 matches 8 bases. The CDR3 is 16 residues long. V was clipped by 0 bases and J by 0 bases; unmatched bases: 5. Per the germline V gene, CDR1 is SGHTS and CDR2 is YDEGEE.

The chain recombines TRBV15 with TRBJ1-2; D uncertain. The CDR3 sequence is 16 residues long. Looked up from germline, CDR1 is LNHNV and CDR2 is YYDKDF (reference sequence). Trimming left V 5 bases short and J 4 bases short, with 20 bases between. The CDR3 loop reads CATSFPMPGFGYGYTF. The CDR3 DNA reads TGTGCCACCAGCTTCCCCATGCCGGGATTCGGCTATGGCTACACCTTC.

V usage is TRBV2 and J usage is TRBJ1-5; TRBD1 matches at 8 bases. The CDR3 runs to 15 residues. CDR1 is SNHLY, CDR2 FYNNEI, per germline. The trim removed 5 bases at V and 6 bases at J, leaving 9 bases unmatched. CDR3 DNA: TGTGCCAGCAGTCCCGGACAGGGACAGATTCAGCCCCAGCATTTT. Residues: CASSPGQGQIQPQHF.

The CDR3, as DNA: TGTGCCAGCAGGAACGACCGACGAGACAGGCTAACCTACGAGCAGTACTTC. Translating it yields CASRNDRRDRLTYEQYF. V and J are TRBV2 and TRBJ2-7; tentatively, D is TRBD1 (6 bases). The CDR3 is made up of 17 amino acids. Germline lookup yields CDR1 SNHLY and CDR2 FYNNEI. V lost 6 bases and J 2 bases, leaving 23 bases between the germline ends.

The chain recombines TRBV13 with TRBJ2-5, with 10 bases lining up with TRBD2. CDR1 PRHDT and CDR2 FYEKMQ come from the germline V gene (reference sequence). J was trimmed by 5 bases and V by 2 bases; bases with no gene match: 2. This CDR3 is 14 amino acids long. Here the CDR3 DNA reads TGTGCCAGCAGCTTAAGGGGACTAGCGGAGACCCAGTACTTC. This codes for CASSLRGLAETQYF.

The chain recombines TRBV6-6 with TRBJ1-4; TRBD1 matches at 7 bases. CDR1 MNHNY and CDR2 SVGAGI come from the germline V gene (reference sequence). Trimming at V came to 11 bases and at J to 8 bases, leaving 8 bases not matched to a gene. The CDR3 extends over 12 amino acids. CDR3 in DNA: TGTGCCGGCCGACAGGGTAGCGAAAAACTGTTTTTT. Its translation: CAGRQGSEKLFF.

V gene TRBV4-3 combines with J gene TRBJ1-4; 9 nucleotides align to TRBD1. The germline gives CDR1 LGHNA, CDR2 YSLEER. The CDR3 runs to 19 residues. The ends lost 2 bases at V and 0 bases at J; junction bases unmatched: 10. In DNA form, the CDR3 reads TGCGCCAGCAGCCAATCTCGGACAGGGGCCCCTACAACTAATGAAAAACTGTTTTTT. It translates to CASSQSRTGAPTTNEKLFF.

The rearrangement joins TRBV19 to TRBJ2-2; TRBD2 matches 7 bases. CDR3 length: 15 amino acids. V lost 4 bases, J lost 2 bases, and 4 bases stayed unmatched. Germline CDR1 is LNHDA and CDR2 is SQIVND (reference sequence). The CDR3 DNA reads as TGTGCCAGTAGTAGCGGGGGTTTCAACACCGGGGAGCTGTTTTTT. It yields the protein CASSSGGFNTGELFF.

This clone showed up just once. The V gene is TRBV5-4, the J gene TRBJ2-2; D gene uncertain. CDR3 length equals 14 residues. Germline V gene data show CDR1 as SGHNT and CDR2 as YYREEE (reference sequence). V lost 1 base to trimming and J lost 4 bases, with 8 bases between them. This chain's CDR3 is CASSLIYSTGELFF. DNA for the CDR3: TGTGCCAGCAGCTTGATTTATTCCACCGGGGAGCTGTTTTTT.

For the CDR3, the DNA is TGTGCCAGCAGCTTAAGAACGGGGTCAGGGGATCAGCCCCAGCATTTT. Translation: CASSLRTGSGDQPQHF. The chain couples TRBV13 to TRBJ1-5, with D perhaps TRBD1 (6 bases). Trimming shortened V by 2 bases and J by 5 bases, and 16 bases separated the two germline ends. This CDR3 has 16 amino acids. The germline gives CDR1 PRHDT, CDR2 FYEKMQ (reference sequence).

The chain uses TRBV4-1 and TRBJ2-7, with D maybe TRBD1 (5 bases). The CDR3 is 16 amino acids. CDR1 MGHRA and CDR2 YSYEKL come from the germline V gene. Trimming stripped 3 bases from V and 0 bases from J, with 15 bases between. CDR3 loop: CASSHVPGDSSYEQYF. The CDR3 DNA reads TGCGCCAGCAGCCACGTTCCCGGCGACAGCTCCTACGAGCAGTACTTC.

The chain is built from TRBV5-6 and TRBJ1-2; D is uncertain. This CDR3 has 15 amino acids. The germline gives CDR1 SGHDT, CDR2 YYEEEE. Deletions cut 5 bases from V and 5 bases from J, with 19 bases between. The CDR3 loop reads CASSFTTSTGYGYTF. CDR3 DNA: TGTGCCAGCAGTTTCACCACCTCTACGGGGTATGGCTACACCTTC.

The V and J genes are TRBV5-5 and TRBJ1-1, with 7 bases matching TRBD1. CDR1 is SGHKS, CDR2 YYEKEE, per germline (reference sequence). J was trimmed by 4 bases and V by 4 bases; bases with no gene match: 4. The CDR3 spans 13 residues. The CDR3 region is CASSLTGRTEAFF. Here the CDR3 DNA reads TGTGCCAGCAGCCTGACAGGGCGCACTGAAGCTTTCTTT. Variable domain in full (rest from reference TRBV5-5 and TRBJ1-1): DAGVTQSPTHLIKTRGQQVTLRCSPISGHKSVSWYQQVLGQGPQFIFQYYEKEERGRGNFPDRFSARQFPNYSSELNVNALLLGDSALYLCASSLTGRTEAFFGQGTRLTVV.

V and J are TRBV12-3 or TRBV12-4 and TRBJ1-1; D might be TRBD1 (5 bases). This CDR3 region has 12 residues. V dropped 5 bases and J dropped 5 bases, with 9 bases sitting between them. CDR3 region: CASSRTGTEAFF. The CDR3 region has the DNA TGTGCCAGCAGTCGAACAGGTACTGAAGCTTTCTTT.

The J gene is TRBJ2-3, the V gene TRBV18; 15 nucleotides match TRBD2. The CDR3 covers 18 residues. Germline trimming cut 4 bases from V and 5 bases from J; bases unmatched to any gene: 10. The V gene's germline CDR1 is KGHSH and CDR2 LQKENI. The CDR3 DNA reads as TGTGCCAGCTCACTACGGACTAGCGGGGGGGCCGGTGGAGATACGCAGTATTTT. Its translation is CASSLRTSGGAGGDTQYF.

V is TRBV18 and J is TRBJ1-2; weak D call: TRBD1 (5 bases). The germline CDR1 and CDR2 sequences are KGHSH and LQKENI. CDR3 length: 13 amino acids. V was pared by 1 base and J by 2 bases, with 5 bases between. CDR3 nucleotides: TGTGCCAGCTCACCACAGGGGAACTATGGCTACACCTTC. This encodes CASSPQGNYGYTF.

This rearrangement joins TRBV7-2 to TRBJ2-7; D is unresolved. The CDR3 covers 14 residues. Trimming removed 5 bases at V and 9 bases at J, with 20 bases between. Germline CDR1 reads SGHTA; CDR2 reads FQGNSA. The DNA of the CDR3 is TGTGCCAGCAGCAAAACCGGCGACTCGTCCGGGCAGTACTTC. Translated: CASSKTGDSSGQYF.

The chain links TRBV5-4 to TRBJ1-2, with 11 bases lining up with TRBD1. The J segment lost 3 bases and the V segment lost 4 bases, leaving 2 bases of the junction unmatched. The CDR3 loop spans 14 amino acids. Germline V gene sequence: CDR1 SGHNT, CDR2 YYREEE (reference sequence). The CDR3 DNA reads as TGTGCCAGCAGCCGGGACAGGGGGGACTATGGCTACACCTTC. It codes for CASSRDRGDYGYTF.

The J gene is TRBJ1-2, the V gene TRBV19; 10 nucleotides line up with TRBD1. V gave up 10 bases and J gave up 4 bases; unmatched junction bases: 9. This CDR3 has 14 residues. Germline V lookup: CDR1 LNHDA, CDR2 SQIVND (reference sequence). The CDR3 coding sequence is TGTGCCATCCGCGTGGGACAGGGGACCTATGGCTACACCTTC. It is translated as CAIRVGQGTYGYTF.

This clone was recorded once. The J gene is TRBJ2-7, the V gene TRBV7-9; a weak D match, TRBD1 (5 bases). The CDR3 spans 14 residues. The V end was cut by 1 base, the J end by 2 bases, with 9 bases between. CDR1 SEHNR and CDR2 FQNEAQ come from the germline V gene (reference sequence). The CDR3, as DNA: TGTGCCAGCAGCTTAGTGGACAATCCCTACGAGCAGTACTTC. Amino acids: CASSLVDNPYEQYF.